Reported below is one T cell receptor (beta chain). Its cognate antigen is unknown. The table came from immunoSEQ multiplex PCR; TCRdb's copy has only in-frame clones and leaves some out. The profile covers 60,000 to 85,000 clones, with roughly 80% appearing a single time and 25% to 30% taken by the ten largest. This entry belongs to a study of T cell responses to AZD1222 COVID-19 vaccine. Study-wide findings and caveats: There were vaccine-associated CD4 TCRs across spike, dominant at 160-218 and 743-854. Sampled repertoires all dated from after the peak T cell response. White British people made up most donors, females outnumbered males, and clonal diversity was possibly underestimated. Only a handful of AZD1222 recipients, several in all, had baseline seropositivity.

Per the germline V gene, CDR1 is LGHDT and CDR2 is YNNKEL (reference sequence). V was pared by 2 bases and J by 1 base, with 8 bases between. This CDR3 contains 14 residues. V is TRBV3-1 (or the pseudogene TRBV3-2) and J is TRBJ2-5, with D unclear. Sequences were derived from peripheral blood, sampled 28 days after the second dose of the MenACWY control vaccine. The clonotype originates from an adult who received the MenACWY meningococcal vaccine as a control. The DNA of the CDR3 is TGTGCCAGCAGCCAAACCGACTTCCAAGAGACCCAGTACTTC. Translated, it gives CASSQTDFQETQYF.